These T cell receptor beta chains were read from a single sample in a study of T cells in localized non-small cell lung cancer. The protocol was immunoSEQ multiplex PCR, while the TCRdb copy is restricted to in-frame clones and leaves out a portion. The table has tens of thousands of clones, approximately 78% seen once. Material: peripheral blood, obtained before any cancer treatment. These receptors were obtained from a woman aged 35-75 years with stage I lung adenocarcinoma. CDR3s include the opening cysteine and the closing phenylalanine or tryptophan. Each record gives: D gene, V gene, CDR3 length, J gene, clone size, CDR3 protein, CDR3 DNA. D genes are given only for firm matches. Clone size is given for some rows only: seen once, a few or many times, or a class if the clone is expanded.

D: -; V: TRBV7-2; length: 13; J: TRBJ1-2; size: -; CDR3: CASILTGNYGYTF; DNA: TGTGCCAGCATCCTTACAGGGAACTATGGCTACACCTTC
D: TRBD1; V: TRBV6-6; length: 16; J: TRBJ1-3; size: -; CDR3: CASSYRGPSSGNTIYF; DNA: TGTGCCAGCAGCTACAGGGGCCCAAGCTCTGGAAACACCATATATTTT
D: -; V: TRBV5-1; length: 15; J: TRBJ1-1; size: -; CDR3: CASSWKPGGDTEAFF; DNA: TGCGCCAGCAGTTGGAAGCCTGGTGGTGATACTGAAGCTTTCTTT
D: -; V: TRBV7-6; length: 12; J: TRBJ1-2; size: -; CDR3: CASSPGAGGYTF; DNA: TGTGCCAGCAGCCCTGGCGCTGGCGGCTACACCTTC
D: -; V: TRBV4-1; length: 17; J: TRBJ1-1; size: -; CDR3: CASSQSYSTGRHTEAFF; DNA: TGCGCCAGCAGCCAATCTTATTCTACAGGGAGGCACACTGAAGCTTTCTTT
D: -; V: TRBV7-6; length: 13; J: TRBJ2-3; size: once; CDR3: CASSLTLGDTQYF; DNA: TGTGCCAGCAGCTTAACCCTAGGGGATACGCAGTATTTT
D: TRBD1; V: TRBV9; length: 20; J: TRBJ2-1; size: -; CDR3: CASSVATMAGNRGPSNEQFF; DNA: TGTGCCAGCAGCGTAGCTACGATGGCTGGGAACAGGGGGCCTTCAAATGAGCAGTTCTTC
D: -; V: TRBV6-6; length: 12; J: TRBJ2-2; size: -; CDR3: CASRVRPGELFF; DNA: TGTGCCAGCAGGGTACGACCCGGGGAGCTGTTTTTT
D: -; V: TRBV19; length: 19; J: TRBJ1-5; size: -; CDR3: CASSIGGLVSYPGVQPQHF; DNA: TGTGCCAGTAGTATTGGAGGGCTCGTCTCCTACCCGGGGGTTCAGCCCCAGCATTTT
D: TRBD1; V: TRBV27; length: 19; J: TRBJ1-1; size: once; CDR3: CASSRPGTGSNWANTEAFF; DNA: TGTGCCAGCAGTCGCCCCGGGACAGGGTCAAATTGGGCGAACACTGAAGCTTTCTTT
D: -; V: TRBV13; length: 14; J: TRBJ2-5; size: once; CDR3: CASSSQSERETQYF; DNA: TGTGCCAGCAGCTCTCAAAGCGAAAGAGAGACCCAGTACTTC
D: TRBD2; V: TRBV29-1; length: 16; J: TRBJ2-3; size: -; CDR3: CSVAPGFSGGADTQYF; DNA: TGCAGCGTTGCCCCAGGATTTAGCGGGGGAGCAGATACGCAGTATTTT
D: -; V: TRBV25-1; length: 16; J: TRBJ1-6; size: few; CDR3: CASRPRLNNPNSPLHF; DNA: TGTGCCAGCAGGCCCCGGCTGAACAATCCCAATTCACCCCTCCACTTT
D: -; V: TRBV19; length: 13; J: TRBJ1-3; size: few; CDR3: CASSIGSGNTIYF; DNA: TGTGCCAGTAGTATTGGATCTGGAAACACCATATATTTT
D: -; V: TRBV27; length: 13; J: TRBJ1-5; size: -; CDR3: CASRLMEDQPQHF; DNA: TGTGCCAGCAGACTAATGGAGGATCAGCCCCAGCATTTT
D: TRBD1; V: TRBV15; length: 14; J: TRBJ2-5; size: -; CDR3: CATSSRGGRETQYF; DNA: TGTGCCACCAGCAGCCGAGGGGGCAGGGAGACCCAGTACTTC
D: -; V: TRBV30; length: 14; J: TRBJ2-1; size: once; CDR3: CAWTAETRFHEQFF; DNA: TGTGCCTGGACCGCGGAGACTAGATTTCATGAGCAGTTCTTC
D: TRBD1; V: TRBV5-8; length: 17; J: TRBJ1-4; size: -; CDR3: CASSSGTGAPASEKLFF; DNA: TGTGCCAGCAGTTCCGGGACAGGGGCCCCGGCGAGTGAAAAACTGTTTTTT
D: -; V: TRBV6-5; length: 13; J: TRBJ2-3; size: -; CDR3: CASSYSVDRAQYF; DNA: TGTGCCAGCAGTTACTCTGTCGACAGAGCGCAGTATTTT
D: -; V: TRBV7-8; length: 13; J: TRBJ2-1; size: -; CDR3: CASSLDPSNEQFF; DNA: TGTGCCAGCAGCCTAGACCCGTCAAATGAGCAGTTCTTC
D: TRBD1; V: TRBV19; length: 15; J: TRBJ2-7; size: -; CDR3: CASSIDGQGTYEQYF; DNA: TGTGCCAGTAGTATAGACGGACAGGGGACCTACGAGCAGTACTTC
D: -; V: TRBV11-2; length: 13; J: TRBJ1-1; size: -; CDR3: CASIGRWNTEAFF; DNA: TGTGCCAGCATAGGACGGTGGAACACTGAAGCTTTCTTT
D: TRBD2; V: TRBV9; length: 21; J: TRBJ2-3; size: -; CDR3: CASSVATGLRTSGESTDTQYF; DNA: TGTGCCAGCAGCGTAGCTACAGGGTTACGGACTAGCGGGGAGAGCACAGATACGCAGTATTTT
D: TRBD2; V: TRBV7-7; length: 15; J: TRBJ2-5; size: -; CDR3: CASSRGTSGQETQYF; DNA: TGTGCCAGCAGCCGTGGGACTAGCGGGCAAGAGACCCAGTACTTC
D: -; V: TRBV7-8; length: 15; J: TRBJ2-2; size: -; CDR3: CASSLVAVVTGELFF; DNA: TGTGCCAGCAGCTTAGTTGCGGTCGTCACCGGGGAGCTGTTTTTT
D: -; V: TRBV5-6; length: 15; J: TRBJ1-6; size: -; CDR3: CASSQDGRADSPLHF; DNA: TGTGCCAGCAGCCAGGATGGGCGGGCTGATTCACCCCTCCACTTT
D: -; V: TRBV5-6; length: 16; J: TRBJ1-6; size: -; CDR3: CASSFGVVVRSSPLHF; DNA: TGTGCCAGCAGCTTCGGGGTAGTCGTGCGTAGTTCACCCCTCCACTTT
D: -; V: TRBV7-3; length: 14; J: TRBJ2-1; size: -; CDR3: CASSPGPGYNEQFF; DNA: TGTGCCAGCAGCCCCGGGCCCGGATACAATGAGCAGTTCTTC
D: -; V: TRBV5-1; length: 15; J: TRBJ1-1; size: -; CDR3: CASSQGGQGNTEAFF; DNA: TGCGCCAGCAGCCAAGGGGGGCAGGGGAACACTGAAGCTTTCTTT
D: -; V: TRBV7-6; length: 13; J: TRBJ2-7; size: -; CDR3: CASSLRTVGEQYF; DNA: TGTGCCAGCAGCTTGCGGACAGTGGGAGAGCAGTACTTC
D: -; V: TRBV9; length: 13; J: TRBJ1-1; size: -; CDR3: CASSVKMNTEAFF; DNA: TGTGCCAGCAGCGTAAAGATGAACACTGAAGCTTTCTTT
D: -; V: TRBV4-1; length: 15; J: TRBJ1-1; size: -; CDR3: CASSRKGGLTIEAFF; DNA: TGCGCCAGCAGCCGTAAGGGAGGATTAACGATTGAAGCTTTCTTT
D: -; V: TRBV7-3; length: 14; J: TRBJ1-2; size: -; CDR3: CASSLNGLQHGYTF; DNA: TGTGCCAGCAGCTTAAATGGACTTCAGCATGGCTACACCTTC
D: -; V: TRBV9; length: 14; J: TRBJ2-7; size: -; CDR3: CASSVDLITYEQYF; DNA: TGTGCCAGCAGCGTAGATCTGATAACTTACGAGCAGTACTTC
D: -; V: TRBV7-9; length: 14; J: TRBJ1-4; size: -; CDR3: CASRSDRGGEKLFF; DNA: TGTGCCAGCAGATCGGACAGAGGAGGCGAAAAACTGTTTTTT
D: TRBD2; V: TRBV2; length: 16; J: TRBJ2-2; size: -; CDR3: CASSALAGGSTGELFF; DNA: TGTGCCAGCAGTGCGTTAGCGGGGGGGAGTACCGGGGAGCTGTTTTTT
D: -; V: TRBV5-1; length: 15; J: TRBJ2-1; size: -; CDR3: CASSLGTGLHNEQFF; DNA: TGCGCCAGCAGCTTGGGGACGGGGCTCCACAATGAGCAGTTCTTC
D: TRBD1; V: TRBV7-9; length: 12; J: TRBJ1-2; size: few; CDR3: CASSLNRGGYTF; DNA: TGTGCCAGCAGCTTAAACAGGGGTGGCTACACCTTC
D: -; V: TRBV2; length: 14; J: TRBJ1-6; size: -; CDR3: CASSEAGSYSPLHF; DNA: TGTGCCAGCAGTGAGGCAGGGAGCTACTCACCCCTCCACTTT
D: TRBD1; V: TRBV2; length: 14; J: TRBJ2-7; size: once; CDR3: CASSELRGRNEQYF; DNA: TGTGCCAGCAGTGAGCTGAGGGGGCGAAACGAGCAGTACTTC
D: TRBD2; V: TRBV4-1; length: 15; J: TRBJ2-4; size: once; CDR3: CASSQSGTNFDIQYF; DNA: TGCGCCAGCAGCCAATCCGGGACTAACTTCGACATTCAGTACTTC
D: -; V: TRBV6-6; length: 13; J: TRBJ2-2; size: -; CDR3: CASSYSNTGELFF; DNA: TGTGCCAGCAGTTATTCGAACACCGGGGAGCTGTTTTTT